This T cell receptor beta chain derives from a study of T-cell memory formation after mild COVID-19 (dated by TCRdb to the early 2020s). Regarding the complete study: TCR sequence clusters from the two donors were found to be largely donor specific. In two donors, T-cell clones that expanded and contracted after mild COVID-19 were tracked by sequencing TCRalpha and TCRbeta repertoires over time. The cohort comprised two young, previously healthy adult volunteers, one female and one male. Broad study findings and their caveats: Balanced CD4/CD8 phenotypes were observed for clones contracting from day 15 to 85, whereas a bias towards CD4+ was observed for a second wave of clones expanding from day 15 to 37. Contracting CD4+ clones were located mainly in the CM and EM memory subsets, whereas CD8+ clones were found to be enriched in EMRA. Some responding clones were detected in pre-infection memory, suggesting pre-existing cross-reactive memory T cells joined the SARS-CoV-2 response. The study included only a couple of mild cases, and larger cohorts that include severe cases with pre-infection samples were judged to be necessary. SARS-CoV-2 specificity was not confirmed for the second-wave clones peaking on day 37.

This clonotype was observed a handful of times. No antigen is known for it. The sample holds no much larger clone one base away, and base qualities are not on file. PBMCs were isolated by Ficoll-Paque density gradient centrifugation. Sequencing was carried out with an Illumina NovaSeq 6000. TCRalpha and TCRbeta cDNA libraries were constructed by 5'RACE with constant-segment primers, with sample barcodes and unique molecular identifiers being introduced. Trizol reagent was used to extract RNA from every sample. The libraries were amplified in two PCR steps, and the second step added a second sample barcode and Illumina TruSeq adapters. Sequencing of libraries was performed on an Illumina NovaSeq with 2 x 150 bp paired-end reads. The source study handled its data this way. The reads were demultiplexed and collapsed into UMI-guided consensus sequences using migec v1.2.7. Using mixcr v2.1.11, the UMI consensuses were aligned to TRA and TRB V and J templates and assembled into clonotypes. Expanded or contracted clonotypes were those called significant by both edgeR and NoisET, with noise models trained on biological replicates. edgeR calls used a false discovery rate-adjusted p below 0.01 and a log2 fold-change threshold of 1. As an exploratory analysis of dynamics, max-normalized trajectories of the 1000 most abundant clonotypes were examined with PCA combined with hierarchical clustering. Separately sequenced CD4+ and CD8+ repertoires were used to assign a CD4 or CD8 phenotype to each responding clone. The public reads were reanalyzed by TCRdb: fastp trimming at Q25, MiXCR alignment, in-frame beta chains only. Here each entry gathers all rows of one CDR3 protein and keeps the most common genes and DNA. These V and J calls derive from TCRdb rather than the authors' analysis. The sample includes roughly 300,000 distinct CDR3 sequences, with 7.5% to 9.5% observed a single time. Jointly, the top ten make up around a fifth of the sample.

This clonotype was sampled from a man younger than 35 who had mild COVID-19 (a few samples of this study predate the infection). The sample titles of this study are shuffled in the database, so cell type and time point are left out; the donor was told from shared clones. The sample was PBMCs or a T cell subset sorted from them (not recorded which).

CDR3 loop: CASSFGENTIYF. The DNA sequence reads TGTGCCAGCAGTTTCGGGGAAAACACCATATATTTT. Rearrangement joined TRBV12-3 or TRBV12-4 to TRBJ1-3, with the identity of the D gene unclear. V loses 3 bases, J loses 6 bases, and the germline ends lie 6 bases apart. Including the terminal cysteine and phenylalanine, the CDR3 comprises 12 residues. Only the CDR3 portion is preserved as DNA: 36 bases, with reading frame beginning at the first base.